Presented here are 27 T cell receptor beta chains from one specimen sequenced in a study of cytomegalovirus exposure and HLA in healthy donors (dated by TCRdb to between 2016 and 2019). Library preparation used the immunoSEQ multiplex PCR assay. For the multiplex PCR, a mixture combining 60 forward primers for TCR Vbeta segments and 13 reverse primers for TCR Jbeta segments was used. Here the immuneACCESS table is served through TCRdb, limited to in-frame sequences with V and J called. Missing clones are a known gap in these copies; in checked studies unresolved V genes cover under half, and the rest lacks a known reason. This sample gives about 78,000 clones in total; 55% to 85% of them show up just once. Over 8.5% of the sample is in the top ten clones. Material for sequencing was PBMCs. The receptors were sampled from a middle-aged woman in good health and CMV-seropositive.

V is TRBV30 and J is TRBJ1-6; 9 positions match TRBD1. V shed 3 bases and J 5 bases; nucleotides not matched to a gene: 5. From germline, CDR1 is GTSNPN and CDR2 SVGIG (reference sequence). The CDR3 totals 15 residues. This chain's CDR3 is CAWRVGQGDNSPLHF. CDR3 DNA: TGTGCCTGGAGGGTGGGACAGGGTGATAATTCACCCCTCCACTTT.

V usage is TRBV2 and J usage is TRBJ2-1; D possibly corresponds to TRBD1 (5 bases). CDR1 SNHLY and CDR2 FYNNEI come from the germline V gene. Trimming stripped 7 bases from V and 2 bases from J, with 12 bases between. This CDR3 is 14 amino acids long. DNA of the CDR3: TGTGCCAGCAAGGGGTCCGGAGCCTACAATGAGCAGTTCTTC. This encodes CASKGSGAYNEQFF.

This clone was counted a few times. DNA for the CDR3: TGTGCCAGCAGCCCCTCGGACAGAGCCTACGAGCAGTACTTC. This gives the protein CASSPSDRAYEQYF. The V gene is TRBV7-6, the J gene TRBJ2-7; tentative D call: TRBD1 (6 bases). The CDR3 covers 14 residues. Per germline, CDR1 SGHVS and CDR2 FNYEAQ. Between the trimmed V and J ends, which lost 5 bases and 2 bases, there was a span of 13 bases.

As concerns this clone: The junction and the germline gene differ at one end; a read error may be behind it. This chain links TRBV30 with TRBJ1-2; 7 bases align to TRBD1. The germline gives CDR1 GTSNPN, CDR2 SVGIG (reference sequence). The CDR3 extends over 14 amino acids. CDR3 loop: CAWGGQLNNYGYPF. The CDR3 nucleotides read TGTGCCTGGGGGGGACAGCTTAATAACTATGGCTACCCCTTC.

The chain links TRBV14 to TRBJ2-5, with TRBD2 as a possible D gene (5 bases). The assigned J gene may be wrong: the sequence end matches TRBJ2-7 better. Germline V gene lookup returns CDR1 SGHDN and CDR2 FVKESK. CDR3 length: 12 residues. The chain's CDR3 is CASREGTYEQYF. The CDR3 nucleotides read TGTGCCAGCCGCGAGGGAACCTACGAGCAGTACTTC.

The genes are TRBV7-2 and TRBJ1-2, with 9 bases matching TRBD1. Germline CDR1 reads SGHTA; CDR2 reads FQGNSA. With V trimmed by 4 bases and J by 9 bases, 6 bases remained unmatched. This CDR3 spans 13 amino acids. This CDR3 is CASSSPGQGSYTF. The CDR3 DNA is TGTGCCAGCAGCTCGCCGGGACAGGGCAGCTACACCTTC.

The chain carries TRBV5-5 and TRBJ2-2; the D gene is possibly TRBD1 (6 bases). Germline values: CDR1 SGHKS, CDR2 YYEKEE (reference sequence). V was clipped by 7 bases and J by 6 bases, with 19 bases between them. The CDR3 is 15 residues long. CDR3 in amino acids: CASRWGPDLSGELFF. CDR3 DNA sequence: TGTGCCAGCCGGTGGGGGCCGGATTTATCCGGGGAGCTGTTTTTT.

The gene calls are TRBV5-1 and TRBJ1-1; 10 bases are shared with TRBD1. The CDR3 sequence is 15 residues long. The germline CDR1 and CDR2 sequences are SGHRS and YFSETQ. The trim removed 5 bases at V and 5 bases at J, leaving 9 bases unmatched. The CDR3 sequence: CASSSDRGQGTEAFF. Written as DNA, the CDR3 is TGCGCCAGCAGTAGCGACAGGGGGCAGGGGACTGAAGCTTTCTTT.

The table lists this clone with many counts. The chain joins TRBV18 to TRBJ2-2; TRBD2 aligns across 7 bases. Germline V lookup: CDR1 KGHSH, CDR2 LQKENI. V lost 2 bases and J lost 2; bases outside the gene matches: 8. This CDR3 region has 17 residues. CDR3 sequence reads: CASSPTSALANTGELFF. The CDR3 coding sequence is TGTGCCAGCTCACCAACTAGCGCCCTAGCCAACACCGGGGAGCTGTTTTTT.

The chain is built from TRBV5-1 and TRBJ2-3; no definite D call. V lost 5 bases, J lost 2 bases, and 15 bases lay in between. The germline V gene encodes CDR1 SGHRS and CDR2 YFSETQ. This CDR3 region has 15 residues. CDR3 sequence reads: CASSPQAIDTDTQYF. The CDR3 DNA reads as TGCGCCAGCAGTCCTCAGGCGATTGACACAGATACGCAGTATTTT.

The chain employs TRBV19 and TRBJ2-1; D perhaps matches TRBD1 (5 bases). Germline V gene data show CDR1 as LNHDA and CDR2 as SQIVND (reference sequence). The CDR3 is made up of 15 amino acids. V lost 2 bases, J lost 2 bases, and 10 bases lay in between. Written as DNA, the CDR3 is TGTGCCAGTAGTATACAGGGAACTACCTACAATGAGCAGTTCTTC. Translating gives CASSIQGTTYNEQFF.

V gene TRBV5-1 combines with J gene TRBJ1-5; a weak D match, TRBD1 (6 bases). V gave up 2 bases and J gave up 0 bases, with 9 bases separating them. This CDR3 spans 15 amino acids. Germline lookup yields CDR1 SGHRS and CDR2 YFSETQ. The CDR3 sequence is CASSLTGLSNQPQHF. CDR3 in DNA: TGCGCCAGCAGCTTAACAGGGCTTAGCAATCAGCCCCAGCATTTT.

The V and J genes are TRBV7-9 and TRBJ2-2; 9 nucleotides align to TRBD1. The junction had 15 bases not matched to a gene; V was cut back by 7 bases and J by 6 bases. The length of the CDR3 is 17 residues. CDR1 is SEHNR and CDR2 is FQNEAQ in the germline V gene (reference sequence). Here the CDR3 reads CASIPDPGQGAAGELFF. The CDR3, as DNA: TGTGCCAGCATCCCGGACCCGGGACAGGGTGCGGCCGGGGAGCTGTTTTTT.

This clone was seen just once. V and J are TRBV2 and TRBJ1-1, with D possibly being TRBD1 (6 bases). With 7 bases removed from V and 9 bases from J, the gap between germline ends came to 18 bases. This CDR3 has 13 amino acids. Germline CDR1 SNHLY, CDR2 FYNNEI. This chain's CDR3 is CASTAGVLEKAFF. CDR3 sequence (DNA): TGTGCCAGCACGGCAGGGGTATTGGAGAAAGCTTTCTTT.

This chain joins TRBV18 and TRBJ2-7; tentative D call: TRBD2 (8 bases). V was clipped by 6 bases and J by 6 bases, with 15 bases between them. This CDR3 is 13 amino acids long. From germline, CDR1 is KGHSH and CDR2 LQKENI. Written as DNA, the CDR3 is TGTGCCAGCTCCCCGGGAGGGGGCGCCGAGCAGTACTTC. It specifies CASSPGGGAEQYF.

This clone was seen ten or more times. This chain joins TRBV4-2 and TRBJ2-4; no reliable D call. Trimming shortened V by 1 base and J by 7 bases, and 14 bases separated the two germline ends. Germline values: CDR1 LGHNA, CDR2 YNFKEQ. The length of the CDR3 is 15 residues. The CDR3 DNA is TGTGCCAGCAGCCAAGGGATGCACCCGGAGAACATTCAGTACTTC. Translating gives CASSQGMHPENIQYF.

The CDR3 reads CAWSGTHYQETQYF. The CDR3, as DNA: TGTGCCTGGAGTGGGACTCACTACCAAGAGACCCAGTACTTC. The rearrangement links TRBV30 to TRBJ2-5; D is perhaps TRBD2 (5 bases). This CDR3 has 14 residues. Per the germline V gene, CDR1 is GTSNPN and CDR2 is SVGIG (reference sequence). With 1 base removed from V and 0 bases from J, the gap between germline ends came to 9 bases.

This rearrangement joins TRBV5-1 to TRBJ2-1; TRBD2 might be the D (5 bases). Germline V gives CDR1 SGHRS, CDR2 YFSETQ. This CDR3 is 15 amino acids long. V dropped 2 bases and J dropped 6 bases, with 15 bases sitting between them. Written as DNA, the CDR3 is TGCGCCAGCAGCTTTCCGGGATCGTCAGGCAATGAGCAGTTCTTC. As protein: CASSFPGSSGNEQFF.

The chain couples TRBV28 to TRBJ1-2; D is unclear. The V end lost 4 bases, the J end lost 7 bases, and 10 bases lay between the germline ends. The germline gives CDR1 MDHEN, CDR2 SYDVKM. This CDR3 is built from 12 residues. CDR3 DNA: TGTGCCAGCAGTTCCGGTACGCTTGGCTACACCTTC. Residues: CASSSGTLGYTF.

The rearrangement joins TRBV6-4 to TRBJ2-1, with a tentative D call TRBD1 (6 bases). Germline V CDR1 and CDR2: MRHNA, SNTAGT. This CDR3 has 15 amino acids. Trimming left V 2 bases short and J 2 bases short, with 10 bases between. In nucleotides, the CDR3 is TGTGCCAGCAGTGACCGGGACAAGCCCTACAATGAGCAGTTCTTC. Amino acids: CASSDRDKPYNEQFF.

V and J are TRBV30 and TRBJ1-2, with D possibly TRBD1 on 5 matching bases. CDR3 size: 15 residues. The V gene's germline CDR1 is GTSNPN and CDR2 SVGIG (reference sequence). Trimming took 4 bases from V and 0 from J, leaving 15 bases between them. Written as DNA, the CDR3 is TGTGCCTGGAATTTAGGGACTTCGACTAACTATGGCTACACCTTC. It translates to CAWNLGTSTNYGYTF.

This clone was found once. The chain has TRBV5-6 and TRBJ1-2; D not certain. Germline V CDR1 and CDR2: SGHDT, YYEEEE. The CDR3 extends over 14 amino acids. Deletions cut 2 bases from V and 7 bases from J, with 15 bases between. This CDR3 is CASSLGSFGGGYTF. The CDR3 DNA reads TGTGCCAGCAGCTTAGGGAGTTTCGGTGGTGGCTACACCTTC.

This clone was counted between two and nine times. The chain employs TRBV30 and TRBJ1-3; TRBD1 matches at 7 bases. The junction had 1 base not matched to a gene; V was cut back by 5 bases and J by 0 bases. Germline CDR1 is GTSNPN and CDR2 is SVGIG (reference sequence). The CDR3 extends over 13 amino acids. CDR3 coding DNA: TGTGCCTGGGGGACAGTCTCTGGAAACACCATATATTTT. Translation: CAWGTVSGNTIYF.

This clone appeared a few times. This chain uses TRBV28 with TRBJ1-1, with a weak D call TRBD1 (5 bases). Germline V CDR1 and CDR2: MDHEN, SYDVKM. The V and J ends lost 8 bases and 4 bases respectively, with 14 bases between them. This CDR3 region has 13 residues. CDR3 protein: CASGGVGVTEAFF. CDR3 coding DNA: TGTGCCAGCGGAGGGGTTGGTGTCACTGAAGCTTTCTTT.

The chain uses TRBV4-3 and TRBJ1-2; D unclear. The CDR3 is made up of 14 amino acids. In germline, CDR1 is LGHNA, CDR2 YSLEER. V lost 0 bases and J lost 4, with 9 bases in between. In nucleotides, the CDR3 is TGCGCCAGCAGCCAAGATGAAAGGAGCTATGGCTACACCTTC. Protein product: CASSQDERSYGYTF.

Worth noting for this clone: The germline gene is not matched at one end of the junction; a read error may be the cause. This sequence joins TRBV7-9 and TRBJ2-1; 9 positions agree with TRBD2. CDR1 SEHNR and CDR2 FQNEAQ come from the germline V gene (reference sequence). The CDR3 runs to 16 residues. The CDR3 nucleotides read TGTGTCAGCAGCTTAGCGGGAGCAGCCCAGAAGTATGAGCAGTTCTTC. It encodes CVSSLAGAAQKYEQFF.

The chain employs TRBV5-5 and TRBJ1-1; unclear D gene. V was cut by 4 bases and J by 5 bases, with 12 bases left in between. Looked up from germline, CDR1 is SGHKS and CDR2 is YYEKEE (reference sequence). This CDR3 contains 13 residues. The CDR3 DNA sequence: TGTGCCAGCAGCGACTATTCTAGGACTGAAGCTTTCTTT. Its translation: CASSDYSRTEAFF.